One sample yielded the 15 T cell receptor beta chains listed below, sequenced in a study of blood T cells in healthy people across ages (dated by TCRdb to the mid-2010s). The library relied on 5' RACE. This sample was sequenced with an Illumina HiSeq 2500. A second about 7 to 12 cycle PCR used a sample-barcoded 5' primer and a J-beta primer mix. TCRdb passed the public sequencing reads through fastp at Q25 and MiXCR, retaining productive beta sequences. Rows are combined by CDR3 protein, so each entry shows the most common genes and DNA. In this sample the table shows 550,000 to 700,000 distinct CDR3 sequences, roughly a quarter of which occur a single time. 18% of the sample comes from the top ten. Sequencing input: blood. The receptors come from a woman between 70 and 85 years old in good health.

This chain's CDR3 is CASSTGGNTEAFF. CDR3 in DNA: TGTGCCAGCAGTACAGGGGGCAACACTGAAGCTTTCTTT. The chain recombines TRBV2 with TRBJ1-1; 9 bases line up with TRBD1. The V gene's germline CDR1 is SNHLY and CDR2 FYNNEI. CDR3 size: 13 residues. V shed 5 bases and J 2 bases; nucleotides not matched to a gene: 0.

This clonotype was seen a few times. The junction and the germline gene differ at one end; a read error may be behind it. The chain joins TRBV12-3 or TRBV12-4 to TRBJ2-5, with TRBD1 identical over 7 bases. The tail of the sequence fits TRBJ2-7 better, so the J call may be wrong. This CDR3 is built from 15 residues. This CDR3 is CAGSLWTGQGYEQYF. The CDR3 bases are TGTGCCGGCAGTCTTTGGACAGGCCAGGGCTACGAGCAGTACTTC.

The chain has TRBV5-1 and TRBJ2-3; a weak D match, TRBD1 (5 bases). The V end lost 3 bases, the J end lost 6 bases, and 20 bases lay between the germline ends. The CDR3 has 16 amino acids. Germline assignment: CDR1 SGHRS and CDR2 YFSETQ. CDR3 residues: CASSSAVRVPSDTQYF. The CDR3 DNA follows: TGCGCCAGCAGCTCGGCCGTCAGGGTCCCCTCGGATACGCAGTATTTT.

J is TRBJ2-7 and V is TRBV28; 9 bases line up with TRBD1. Trimming cost V 6 bases and J 5 bases; bases outside gene matches: 11. The CDR3 length is 15 residues. CDR1 is MDHEN, CDR2 SYDVKM, per germline. The chain's CDR3 is CASRSPGQGTHEQYF. CDR3 bases: TGTGCCAGCAGGTCCCCGGGACAGGGAACCCACGAGCAGTACTTC.

The chain is built from TRBV10-3 and TRBJ2-3; D is unresolved. Germline CDR1 is ENHRY and CDR2 is SYGVKD. The ends were cut back, 10 bases at V and 5 bases at J, with 16 bases in the middle. CDR3 length: 13 amino acids. CDR3 sequence (DNA): TGTGCCACACTAACGGGCGGCGGAGATACGCAGTATTTT. Protein: CATLTGGGDTQYF.

A few counts support this clonotype. With a much larger clone just one base away, this may be a read error. The V call is TRBV28, the J call TRBJ2-1; 11 bases fit TRBD1. The end of the DNA fits TRBJ2-7 better, so the J call may be wrong. Looked up from germline, CDR1 is MDHEN and CDR2 is SYDVKM. The CDR3 consists of 13 residues. The CDR3 protein is CATWTGGIYEQYF. The CDR3 region has the DNA TGTGCCACCTGGACAGGGGGCATCTACGAGCAGTACTTC.

The chain links TRBV7-9 to TRBJ2-5, with D perhaps TRBD1 (5 bases). The CDR3 has 15 amino acids. Germline CDR1 and CDR2: SEHNR and FQNEAQ (reference sequence). Trimming removed 2 bases from V and 5 bases from J, with 15 bases in between. CDR3 DNA: TGTGCCAGCAGCTTACAATCAGGGATGGGGGAGACCCAGTACTTC. Its translation: CASSLQSGMGETQYF.

The rearrangement uses TRBV29-1 and TRBJ1-2; TRBD1 matches at 7 bases. Germline-derived CDR1 and CDR2 are SQVTM and ANQGSEA. Trimming took 6 bases from V and 6 from J; bases not matched to a gene: 7. The CDR3 length is 12 residues. The CDR3 is CSVLGTEDGYTF. CDR3 DNA: TGCAGCGTGCTCGGGACAGAAGATGGCTACACCTTC.

This clonotype is a singleton in its sample. CDR3 DNA sequence: TGTGCCAGCATCGACCGGACAGATTATGGCTACACCTTC. This codes for CASIDRTDYGYTF. The gene calls are TRBV7-9 and TRBJ1-2; D is possibly TRBD1 (6 bases). The CDR3 contains 13 residues. Germline V CDR1 and CDR2: SEHNR, FQNEAQ (reference sequence). V lost 7 bases to trimming and J lost 5 bases, with 14 bases between them.

The J gene is TRBJ1-1, the V gene TRBV12-3 or TRBV12-4, with D hard to call. CDR3 length: 15 residues. Between the trimmed V and J ends, which lost 5 bases and 6 bases, there was a span of 19 bases. CDR3 bases: TGTGCCAGCAGTCCTAGGGCCCTTAGAAGTCCTGAAGCTTTCTTT. Translating gives CASSPRALRSPEAFF.

Only a few counts were recorded for this clonotype. The J gene is TRBJ1-1, the V gene TRBV5-1; 7 bases line up with TRBD1. V lost 3 bases, J lost 1 base, and 9 bases stayed unmatched. The CDR3 spans 16 residues. Per germline, CDR1 SGHRS and CDR2 YFSETQ. The CDR3 coding sequence is TGCGCCAGCAGCTCGGTTGGGAGGGGGCGGAACACTGAAGCTTTCTTT. Translating it yields CASSSVGRGRNTEAFF. Based on the CDR3 plus reference TRBV5-1 and TRBJ1-1, the full variable domain is KAGVTQTPRYLIKTRGQQVTLSCSPISGHRSVSWYQQTPGQGLQFLFEYFSETQRNKGNFPGRFSGRQFSNSRSEMNVSTLELGDSALYLCASSSVGRGRNTEAFFGQGTRLTVV.

The chain combines TRBV20-1 with TRBJ2-6; 7 nucleotides match TRBD1. This CDR3 has 19 residues. Germline-derived CDR1 and CDR2 are DFQATT and SNEGSKA (reference sequence). V shed 2 bases, J shed 0 bases, and the junction held 13 bases outside the gene matches. The DNA for the CDR3 is TGCAGTGCTAGACATATACCGGGACAGATAAGCTCTGGGGCCAACGTCCTGACTTTC. Amino acid sequence: CSARHIPGQISSGANVLTF.

This clonotype was counted a few times. This sequence joins TRBV20-1 and TRBJ2-1; 7 bases match TRBD2. Unmatched junction bases numbered 7, after V lost 3 bases and J lost 2 bases. Germline V gives CDR1 DFQATT, CDR2 SNEGSKA (reference sequence). The CDR3 is 15 amino acids. The CDR3 nucleotides are TGCAGTGCTAGGCCGCCTGGGACTACCTACAATGAGCAGTTCTTC. This encodes CSARPPGTTYNEQFF.

There are a few counts of this clonotype. The genes are TRBV25-1 and TRBJ2-4; D is unclear. Germline V gene lookup returns CDR1 MGHDK and CDR2 SYGVNS. V gave up 0 bases and J gave up 6 bases, with 12 bases separating them. The length of the CDR3 is 15 residues. The CDR3 DNA reads as TGTGCCAGCAGTGAATATAAGGCAGGCGGAAACATTCAGTACTTC. This encodes CASSEYKAGGNIQYF.

Only a few counts were recorded for this clonotype. This chain uses TRBV20-1 with TRBJ2-2, with TRBD2 identical over 15 bases. J gave up 7 bases and V 6 bases, and 6 bases lay outside the gene matches. This CDR3 region has 15 residues. CDR1 and CDR2 (germline): DFQATT, SNEGSKA (reference sequence). This chain's CDR3 is CSAQGLAGGSGELFF. The CDR3 coding sequence is TGCAGTGCCCAGGGACTAGCGGGGGGCAGCGGGGAGCTGTTTTTT.